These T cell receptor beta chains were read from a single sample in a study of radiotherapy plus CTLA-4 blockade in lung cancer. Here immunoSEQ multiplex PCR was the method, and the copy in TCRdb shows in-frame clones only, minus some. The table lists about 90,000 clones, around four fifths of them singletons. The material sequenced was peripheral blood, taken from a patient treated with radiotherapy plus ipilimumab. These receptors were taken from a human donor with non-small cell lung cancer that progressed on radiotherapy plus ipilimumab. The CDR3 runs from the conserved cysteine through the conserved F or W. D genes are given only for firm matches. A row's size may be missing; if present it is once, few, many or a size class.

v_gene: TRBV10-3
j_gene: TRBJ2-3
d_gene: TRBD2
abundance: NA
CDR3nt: TGTGCCATCAGTGAGATGAGCGGGAGTCAAGATACGCAGTATTTT
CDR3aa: CAISEMSGSQDTQYF

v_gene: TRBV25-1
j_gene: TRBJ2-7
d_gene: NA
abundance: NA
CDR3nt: TGTGCCAGCAGTGACAGGGAGAGAGGAGTCGAGCAGTACTTC
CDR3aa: CASSDRERGVEQYF

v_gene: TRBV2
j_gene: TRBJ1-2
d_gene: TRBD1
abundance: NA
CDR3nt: TGTGCCAGCAGTGAACGGTACGGGACAGCTACCGGGGGCTATGGCTACACCTTC
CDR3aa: CASSERYGTATGGYGYTF

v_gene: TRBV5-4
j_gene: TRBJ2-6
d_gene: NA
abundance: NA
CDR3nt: TGTGCCAGCAGCTTAGGGGGGCCTGGGGCCAACGTCCTGACTTTC
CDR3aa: CASSLGGPGANVLTF

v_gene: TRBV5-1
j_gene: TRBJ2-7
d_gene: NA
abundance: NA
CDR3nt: TGCGCCAGCAGCTTGGGGGGTGTAAGGGGCTACGAGCAGTACTTC
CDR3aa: CASSLGGVRGYEQYF

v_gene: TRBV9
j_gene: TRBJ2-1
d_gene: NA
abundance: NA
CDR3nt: TGTGCCAGCAGCACCGGGGCAGGGGGACTCTCAGGTGAGCAGTTCTTC
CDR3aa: CASSTGAGGLSGEQFF

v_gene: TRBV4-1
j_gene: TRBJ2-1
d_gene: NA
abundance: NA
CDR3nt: TGCGCCAGCAGCCAAGAGGGGGGTGCCTTCGATGAGCAGTTCTTC
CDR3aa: CASSQEGGAFDEQFF

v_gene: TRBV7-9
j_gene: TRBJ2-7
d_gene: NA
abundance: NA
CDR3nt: TGTGCCAGCAGCTTAGCGGGAACCTACGAGCAGTACTTC
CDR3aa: CASSLAGTYEQYF

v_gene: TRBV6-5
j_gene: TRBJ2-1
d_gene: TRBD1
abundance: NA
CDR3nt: TGTGCCAGCAGCCACGGGCAGGGGGCAAGTGGGCAGTTCTTC
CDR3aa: CASSHGQGASGQFF

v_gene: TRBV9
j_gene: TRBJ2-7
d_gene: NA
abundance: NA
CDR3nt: TGTGCCAGCAGCGTAGGTAGAGTTCCCACCTACGAGCAGTACTTC
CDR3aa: CASSVGRVPTYEQYF

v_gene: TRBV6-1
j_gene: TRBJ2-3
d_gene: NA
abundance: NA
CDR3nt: TGTGCCAGCAGAACAGGGACAGATACGCAGTATTTT
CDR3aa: CASRTGTDTQYF

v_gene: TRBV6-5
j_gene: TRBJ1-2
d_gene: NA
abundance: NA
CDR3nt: TGTGCCAGCAGTTACCCCGAGGGGCCGTCTAACTATGGCTACACCTTC
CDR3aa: CASSYPEGPSNYGYTF

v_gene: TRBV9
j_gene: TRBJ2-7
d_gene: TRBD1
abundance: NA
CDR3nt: TGTGCCAGCAGCTTCGAAGACAGGGCGGGCTCCTACGAGCAGTACTTC
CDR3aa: CASSFEDRAGSYEQYF

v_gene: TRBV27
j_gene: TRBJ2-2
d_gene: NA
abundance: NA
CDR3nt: TGTGCCAGCAGTTTAGGTGTCGTAGGAACCGGGGAGCTGTTTTTT
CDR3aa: CASSLGVVGTGELFF

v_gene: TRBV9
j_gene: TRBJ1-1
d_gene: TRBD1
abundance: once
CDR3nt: TGTGCCAGCAGCGACGGTCGGACAGGGAGTGAAGCTTTCTTT
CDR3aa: CASSDGRTGSEAFF

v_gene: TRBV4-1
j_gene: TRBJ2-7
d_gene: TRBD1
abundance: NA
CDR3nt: TGCGCCAGCAGCCGGGACAGGGGAAACGAGCAGTACTTC
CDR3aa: CASSRDRGNEQYF

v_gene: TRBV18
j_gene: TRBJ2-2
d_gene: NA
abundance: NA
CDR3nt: TGTGCCAGCTCACCGGGACAAAACACCGGGGAGCTGTTTTTT
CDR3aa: CASSPGQNTGELFF

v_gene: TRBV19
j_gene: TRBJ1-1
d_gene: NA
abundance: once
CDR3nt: TGTGCCAGTAGTATCGGGGGGCGCGGGACTGAAGCTTTCTTT
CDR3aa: CASSIGGRGTEAFF

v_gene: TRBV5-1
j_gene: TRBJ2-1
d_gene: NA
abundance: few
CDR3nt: TGCGCCAGCAGCTTCGCAGGGCCCTTTTACAATGAGCAGTTCTTC
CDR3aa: CASSFAGPFYNEQFF

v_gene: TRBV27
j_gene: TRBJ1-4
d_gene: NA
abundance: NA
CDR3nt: TGTGCCAGCAGTCGTCTTCTTCAAGCTAATGAAAAACTGTTTTTT
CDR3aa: CASSRLLQANEKLFF

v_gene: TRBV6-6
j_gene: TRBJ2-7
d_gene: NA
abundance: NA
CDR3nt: TGTGCCAGCAGTACCCAGGGTTTCGCCTACGAGCAGTACTTC
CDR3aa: CASSTQGFAYEQYF

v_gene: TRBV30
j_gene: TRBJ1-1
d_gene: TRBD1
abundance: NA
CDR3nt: TGTGCCTGGAGTGTCTGGGACAGGTGGAACACTGAAGCTTTCTTT
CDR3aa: CAWSVWDRWNTEAFF

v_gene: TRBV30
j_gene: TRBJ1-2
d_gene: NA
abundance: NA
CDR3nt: TGTGCCTGGAGTATCTTGATGGAGAACTATGGCTACACCTTC
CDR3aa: CAWSILMENYGYTF

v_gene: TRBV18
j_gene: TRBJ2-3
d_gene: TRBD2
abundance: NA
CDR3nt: TGTGCCAGCTCACCCGGGACTAGCGCAGCAGATACGCAGTATTTT
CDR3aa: CASSPGTSAADTQYF

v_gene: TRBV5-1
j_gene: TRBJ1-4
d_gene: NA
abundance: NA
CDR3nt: TGCGCCAGCAGCTTTGGGAGAGCAACTAATGAAAAACTGTTTTTT
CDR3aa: CASSFGRATNEKLFF

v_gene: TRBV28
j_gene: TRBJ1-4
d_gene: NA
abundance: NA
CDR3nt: TGTGCCAGCAGTCCCGGGACCTGGGGTGAAAAACTGTTTTTT
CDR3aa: CASSPGTWGEKLFF

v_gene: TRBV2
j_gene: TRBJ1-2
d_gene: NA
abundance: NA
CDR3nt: TGTGCCAGCAGTCTTGACAGGTACGATGGCTACACCTTC
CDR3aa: CASSLDRYDGYTF

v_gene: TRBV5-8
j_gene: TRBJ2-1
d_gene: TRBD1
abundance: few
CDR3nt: TGTGCCAGCAGCTTGGCCTGGGGACAGGGGGCCAATGAGCAGTTCTTC
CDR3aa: CASSLAWGQGANEQFF

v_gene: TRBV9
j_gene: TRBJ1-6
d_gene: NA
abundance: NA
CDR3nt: TGTGCCAGCAGCGTAGGGCAGGGACTGCCAAATTCACCCCTCCACTTT
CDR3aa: CASSVGQGLPNSPLHF

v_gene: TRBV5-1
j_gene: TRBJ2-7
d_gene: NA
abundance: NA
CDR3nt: TGCGCCAGCAGCTTGCCAAACTACGAGCAGTACTTC
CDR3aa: CASSLPNYEQYF

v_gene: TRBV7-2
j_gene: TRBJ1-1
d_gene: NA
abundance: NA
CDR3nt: TGTGCCAGCAGCATTTTCCCTCTGGGCTCTTCGAACACTGAAGCTTTCTTT
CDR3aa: CASSIFPLGSSNTEAFF

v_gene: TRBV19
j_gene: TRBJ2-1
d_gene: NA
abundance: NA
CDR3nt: TGTGCCAGTAGTCGACGCGGGGAGCAGTTCTTC
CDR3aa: CASSRRGEQFF

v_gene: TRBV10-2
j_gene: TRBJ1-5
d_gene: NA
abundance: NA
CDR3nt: TGCGCCAGCAGTGTGACCACTTCTAGCAATCAGCCCCAGCATTTT
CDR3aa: CASSVTTSSNQPQHF

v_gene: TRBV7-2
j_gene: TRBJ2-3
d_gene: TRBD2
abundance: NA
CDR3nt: TGTGCCAGCAGTCTAGCGGCGGTACCGCAGTATTTT
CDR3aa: CASSLAAVPQYF

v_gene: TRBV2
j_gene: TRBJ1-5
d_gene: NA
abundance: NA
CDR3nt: TGTGCCAGCACCGAGGACGGGGTAAATCAGCCCCAGCATTTT
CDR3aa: CASTEDGVNQPQHF

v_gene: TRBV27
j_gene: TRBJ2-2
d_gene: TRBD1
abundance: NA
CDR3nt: TGTGCCAGCAGTTCCCCCGGGACAGGGGCCACCGGGGAGCTGTTTTTT
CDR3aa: CASSSPGTGATGELFF

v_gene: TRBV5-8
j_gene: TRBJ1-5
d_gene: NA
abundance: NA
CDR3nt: TGTGCCAGCAGCCGTGATGGGGCATATCAGCCCCAGCATTTT
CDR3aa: CASSRDGAYQPQHF

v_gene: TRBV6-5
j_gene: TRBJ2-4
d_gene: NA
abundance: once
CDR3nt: TGTGCCAGCAGCCCTCGTGGCCTAGCCAAAAACATTCAGTACTTC
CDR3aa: CASSPRGLAKNIQYF

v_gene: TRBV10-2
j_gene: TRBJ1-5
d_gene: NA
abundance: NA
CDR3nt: TGCGCCAGCAAACAAGGAGATCAGCCCCAGCATTTT
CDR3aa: CASKQGDQPQHF

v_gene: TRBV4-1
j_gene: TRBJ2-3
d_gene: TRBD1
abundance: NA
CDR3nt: TGCGCCAGCAGCAAAGGACCGACAGGGGGCACAGATACGCAGTATTTT
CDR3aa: CASSKGPTGGTDTQYF

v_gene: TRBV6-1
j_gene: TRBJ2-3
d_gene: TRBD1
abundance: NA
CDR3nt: TGTGCCAGCAGTGTGAGTGGGGGACAGGGAGCAGATACGCAGTATTTT
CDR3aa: CASSVSGGQGADTQYF

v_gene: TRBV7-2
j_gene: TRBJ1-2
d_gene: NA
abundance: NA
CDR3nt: TGTGCCAGCAGCGGACAGTGGACGGCCTATGGCTACACCTTC
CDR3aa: CASSGQWTAYGYTF

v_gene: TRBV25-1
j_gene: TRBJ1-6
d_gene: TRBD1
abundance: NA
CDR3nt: TGTGCCAGCAATCCTCCGGGACAGGGGAATTCACCCCTCCACTTT
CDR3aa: CASNPPGQGNSPLHF

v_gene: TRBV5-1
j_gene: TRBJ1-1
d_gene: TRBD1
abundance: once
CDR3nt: TGCGCCAGCAGCTTAATCCCGGGACAGGGGAACACTGAAGCTTTCTTT
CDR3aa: CASSLIPGQGNTEAFF

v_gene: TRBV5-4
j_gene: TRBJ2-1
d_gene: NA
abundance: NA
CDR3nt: TGTGCCAGTTCTCCTAGGTACAATGAGCAGTTCTTC
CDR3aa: CASSPRYNEQFF

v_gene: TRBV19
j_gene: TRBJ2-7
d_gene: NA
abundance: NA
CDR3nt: TGTGCCAGTAGTATAGCCCTGGGGGTCTACGAGCAGTACTTC
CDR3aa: CASSIALGVYEQYF

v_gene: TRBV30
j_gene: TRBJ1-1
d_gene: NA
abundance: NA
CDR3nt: TGTGCCTGGAGTCCCAGGGGTAATGCTGAAGCTTTCTTT
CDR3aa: CAWSPRGNAEAFF

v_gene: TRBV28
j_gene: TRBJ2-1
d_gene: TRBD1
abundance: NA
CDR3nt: TGTGCCAGCCACAGCCGGGACAGGTCCTACAATGAGCAGTTCTTC
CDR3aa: CASHSRDRSYNEQFF